Included here is one T cell receptor (beta chain) sequence, with context. Its antigen is currently unknown. The sample comes from a study of yellow fever vaccine responses in identical twins. Looked up from germline, CDR1 is WNHNN and CDR2 is SYGVQD (reference sequence). After removal of 6 bases from V and 1 base from J, the junction contained 9 bases not matched to a gene. This CDR3 is 16 amino acids long. Broader study findings: As reported, the vaccine T cell response of twins seemed partly convergent and partly personalized.

One entry per CDR3 protein, called by TCRdb with MiXCR from the RT-PCR reads. The data hold about 19,000 distinct CDR3 sequences, with roughly 70% observed a single time. This TCR was sampled from a woman aged 18 to 35 who received the yellow fever vaccine. The input for sequencing was T cells from blood (PBMCs), unsorted or a sorted subset (not recorded which), taken before or after yellow fever vaccination (not recorded which). The chain links TRBV10-1 to TRBJ2-3; 8 bases are shared with TRBD1. The CDR3 coding sequence is TGCGCCAGCAGAATGGGACAGGCGCCTTGCACAGATACGCAGTATTTT. Translation gives CASRMGQAPCTDTQYF.